This entry concerns a single TCR beta chain. No antigen is known for it. This likely comes from a read error, as the CDR3 has no conserved phenylalanine or tryptophan at its end. The germline V gene specifies SGHAT as CDR1 and FQNNGV as CDR2. The CDR3 sequence runs 17 residues, both termini included. CDR3 DNA is the only sequence kept; it has 51 bases, read in frame from the first base. RNA was isolated from bulk, unsorted tissue, and RNA quality was assessed with a NanoDrop ND-1000 and an Agilent 2100. For the normal lung samples, distant non-tumor tissue was collected more than 3 cm away from the tumor edge. The donors were newly diagnosed lung cancer patients admitted for thoracic surgery in China from August to November 2014 who had not received prior chemotherapy. Anyone who had undergone radiotherapy or chemotherapy before, or who had another cancer at the same time, was left out of the study. Pieces of surgical tissue measuring 1-2 cm3 were kept in RNAlater solution and stored at -80 degrees C until use.

This entry belongs to a study of tumor and adjacent non-tumor tissue in lung cancer (dated by TCRdb to between 2017 and 2018). Regarding the study in general: The cohort included roughly 11 adenocarcinoma, a couple of squamous cell carcinoma and 1 small cell lung cancer patients. Sequencing generated a total of some 130 million productive TCRbeta reads, averaging roughly 3.9 million reads per sample. The study compared bulk TCRbeta repertoires from lung tumor tissue and matched distant non-tumor lung tissue of more than 12 lung cancer patients. Some 31 paired specimens, one tumor and one normal lung sample per patient, were profiled by TCRbeta CDR3 sequencing. The roughly 15 enrolled patients, of whom some 10 were men and 5 were women, were aged about 30 to 80 years and were diagnosed with TNM stage I to III disease.

Broader findings and caveats from the paper: Tumor tissue showed significantly higher TCR diversity (inverse Simpson) than normal lung tissue, at about 400 vs 150 (P = 0.0075, Mann-Whitney U test). Only around 15 patients were included in the cohort, and the need for larger samples and more detailed clinical data was noted by the authors. Because peripheral blood was not sequenced, blood TCRbeta repertoires in the lung cancer patients of the study were not examined. Neither the sequencing platform nor unique molecular identifiers are mentioned in the methods. The top 100 clones made up a significantly larger cumulative share of the repertoire in normal lung than in tumor tissue. TCR diversity was significantly higher in younger patients, and greater tumor TCR diversity was associated with shorter overall survival and shorter disease-free survival.

The library was made by multiplex PCR. Sequencing relied on an Illumina HiSeq 2500. Following protocols modified from ARM-PCR, the researchers constructed TCRbeta libraries through three rounds of nested PCR with primers (Table S4). Before sequencing, PCR products in the 200-500 bp range were cut out of the gel and cleaned up using the QIAquick gel extraction kit. On the authors' methods: Trimmomatic was used to clean the reads, FLASH was used to merge the reads into complete CDR3 sequences, and MiTCR was used to assign the reads to V(D)J germline segments. Clonal diversity was computed as the inverse Simpson's index with VDJtools. Productive reads were defined as in-frame sequences without a premature stop codon. TCRdb redid the processing of the public reads, applying fastp at Q25 and MiXCR, and retained in-frame beta chains. One record per CDR3 amino acid sequence lists the most common genes and DNA. TCRdb's processing, not the authors', yielded these V and J calls. The sample table contains under 45,000 distinct CDR3 sequences; only one count was recorded for around three fifths of them. The top ten clonotypes cover 45% of the sample.

Rearrangement joined TRBV11-2 to TRBJ2-2; TRBD1 agrees with 9 junctional bases. The receptor was derived from a man aged 45-60 years with non-small cell lung cancer. What was sequenced was distant non-tumor lung tissue. The base sequence is TGTGCCAACAGCGTAGGGGGACAGGGAGGAGGGGCCGGGGAGCTGTTTTAT. Its product reads: CANSVGGQGGGAGELFY.